What follows are 23 T cell receptor beta chains derived from one specimen sequenced in a study of T cells after yellow fever vaccination. Each CDR3 protein gets one entry after TCRdb re-called the 5' RACE reads with MiXCR. The sample has some 340,000 distinct CDR3 sequences; over 8.5% are singletons. Sequencing was performed on CD4+ T cells sorted from PBMCs, taken 45 days after the yellow fever booster vaccination. The receptors stem from a young man who received the YFV17D yellow fever vaccine.

This clonotype was observed a few times. The gene calls are TRBV7-2 and TRBJ1-2; no clear D gene. This CDR3 spans 12 amino acids. Germline CDR1 reads SGHTA; CDR2 reads FQGNSA. Trimming took off 3 bases at V and 8 bases at J, with 10 bases between the two ends. The CDR3 loop is CASSLGWTGYTF. CDR3 bases: TGTGCCAGCAGCTTGGGGTGGACCGGCTACACCTTC.

Concerning this clonotype: The junction differs from germline at one of its ends, possibly a read error. The rearrangement links TRBV20-1 to TRBJ2-1; no clear D gene. Germline assignment: CDR1 DFQATT and CDR2 SNEGSKA (reference sequence). The CDR3 length is 15 residues. CDR3 nucleotides: TGCAGTGCTAGTCGCACCCCCGCCCCCGGCAATGAGCAGTTATTC. Translation: CSASRTPAPGNEQLF.

This clonotype was seen a few times. The V call is TRBV20-1, the J call TRBJ2-3; D is perhaps TRBD1 (6 bases). Germline V gene data show CDR1 as DFQATT and CDR2 as SNEGSKA (reference sequence). V lost 6 bases to trimming and J lost 0 bases, with 16 bases between them. This CDR3 has 15 residues. For the CDR3, the DNA is TGCAGTGCCAGGACAGCCTTCGATAGCACAGATACGCAGTATTTT. Its translation is CSARTAFDSTDTQYF.

This clonotype showed up just a few times. This chain uses TRBV6-5 with TRBJ1-1; D gene uncertain. V lost 0 bases to trimming and J lost 3 bases, with 8 bases between them. CDR1 MNHEY and CDR2 SVGAGI come from the germline V gene. This CDR3 region has 14 residues. For the CDR3, the DNA is TGTGCCAGCAGTTACTCATGGTCGGACACTGAAGCTTTCTTT. Translation: CASSYSWSDTEAFF.

Ten or more counts support this clonotype. CDR3 sequence reads: CASSLTGSMGEKLFF. DNA for the CDR3: TGTGCCAGCAGCTTGACAGGGTCGATGGGAGAAAAACTGTTTTTT. The chain is built from TRBV7-9 and TRBJ1-4, with 7 bases matching TRBD1. CDR3 length: 15 residues. The V and J ends lost 3 bases and 8 bases, in that order; junction bases with no gene match: 9. Germline CDR1 reads SEHNR; CDR2 reads FQNEAQ (reference sequence).

This clonotype was detected many times. The chain couples TRBV6-5 to TRBJ1-5; D is unclear. CDR3 size: 15 residues. Germline CDR1 MNHEY, CDR2 SVGAGI. The V gene lost 6 bases and the J gene lost 5 bases, with 17 bases spanning the gap. In DNA, the CDR3 is TGTGCCAGCAGCCCGGGTTCGGGAGGGTATCAGCCCCAGCATTTT. Translated: CASSPGSGGYQPQHF.

The chain combines TRBV6-5 with TRBJ2-3, with 8 bases fitting TRBD2. With V trimmed by 8 bases and J by 2 bases, 9 bases remained unmatched. Germline loops: CDR1 MNHEY, CDR2 SVGAGI. The CDR3 length is 15 residues. This CDR3 reads CASADRGGTTDTQYF. The CDR3 DNA is TGTGCCAGCGCAGACCGGGGGGGAACCACAGATACGCAGTATTTT.

The J gene is TRBJ1-2, the V gene TRBV27; TRBD1 is a possible D gene (5 bases). V lost 5 bases and J 0 bases, leaving 16 bases between the germline ends. CDR1 MNHEY and CDR2 SMNVEV come from the germline V gene (reference sequence). This CDR3 comprises 16 residues. The CDR3 sequence: CASSNWGGRSNYGYTF. DNA of the CDR3: TGTGCCAGCAGTAACTGGGGGGGAAGGTCTAACTATGGCTACACCTTC.

This clonotype has a handful of counts. The V and J genes are TRBV5-4 and TRBJ2-3; TRBD2 matches 7 bases. The germline CDR1 and CDR2 sequences are SGHNT and YYREEE (reference sequence). The CDR3 spans 16 residues. Trimming at V came to 0 bases and at J to 0 bases, leaving 4 bases not matched to a gene. CDR3 region: CASSLGASGSTDTQYF. For the CDR3, the DNA is TGTGCCAGCAGCTTGGGGGCTAGCGGAAGCACAGATACGCAGTATTTT.

In this sample, this clonotype turned up many times. The chain employs TRBV3-1 and TRBJ1-1; D gene unclear. The CDR3 totals 14 residues. Germline V lookup: CDR1 LGHDT, CDR2 YNNKEL (reference sequence). Trimming pared 1 base from V and 0 bases from J, leaving 6 bases between. The CDR3 DNA follows: TGTGCCAGCAGCCAAGGGCGACTGAACACTGAAGCTTTCTTT. Its translation is CASSQGRLNTEAFF.

The chain employs TRBV6-2 or TRBV6-3 and TRBJ2-3; D may be TRBD1 or TRBD2 (5 bases each). The V gene's germline CDR1 is MNHEY and CDR2 SVGEGT. V was clipped by 2 bases and J by 1 base, with 16 bases between them. This CDR3 is 17 amino acids long. The CDR3 region is CASSYPGDPRGTDTQYF. The CDR3 DNA is TGTGCCAGCAGTTACCCCGGGGACCCCCGCGGCACAGATACGCAGTATTTT.

The gene calls are TRBV4-1 and TRBJ1-2; possible D gene TRBD1, 5 bases. Between the trimmed V and J ends, which lost 1 base and 6 bases, there was a span of 12 bases. This CDR3 spans 14 amino acids. The V gene's germline CDR1 is MGHRA and CDR2 YSYEKL. CDR3 DNA: TGCGCCAGCAGCCAAGGGGGCAGGAGAGATGGCTACACCTTC. As protein: CASSQGGRRDGYTF.

This clonotype has only a few counts. The chain combines TRBV7-2 with TRBJ2-4; perhaps TRBD2 as D (5 bases). V lost 8 bases and J 7 bases, leaving 9 bases between the germline ends. The CDR3 covers 11 residues. The germline gives CDR1 SGHTA, CDR2 FQGNSA. This CDR3 is CASGTGNIQYF. CDR3 DNA sequence: TGTGCCAGCGGCACGGGGAACATTCAGTACTTC.

This clonotype was observed many times. Here the CDR3 reads CSASGGQTYNEQFF. In nucleotides, the CDR3 is TGCAGTGCTAGTGGCGGACAGACATACAATGAGCAGTTCTTC. This chain links TRBV20-1 with TRBJ2-1; possible D gene TRBD1, 6 bases. Trimming shortened V by 3 bases and J by 4 bases, and 13 bases separated the two germline ends. The CDR3 runs to 14 residues. From germline, CDR1 is DFQATT and CDR2 SNEGSKA (reference sequence).

This chain links TRBV6-5 with TRBJ1-4; D unclear. The ends were cut back, 6 bases at V and 7 bases at J, with 15 bases in the middle. The CDR3 runs 14 residues. CDR1 is MNHEY and CDR2 is SVGAGI in the germline V gene. In nucleotides, the CDR3 is TGTGCCAGCAGCTCGGGAGGGAGTCGTGAAAAACTGTTTTTT. Translating it yields CASSSGGSREKLFF.

This clonotype has a handful of counts. The genes are TRBV20-1 and TRBJ2-2, with D perhaps TRBD1 or TRBD2 (7 bases each). CDR3 length: 19 amino acids. The V end was cut by 2 bases, the J end by 1 base, with 23 bases between. CDR1 DFQATT and CDR2 SNEGSKA come from the germline V gene (reference sequence). Here the CDR3 reads CSARNSGSRTGWNTGELFF. CDR3 in DNA: TGCAGTGCTAGAAATAGCGGGTCCCGGACAGGCTGGAACACCGGGGAGCTGTTTTTT.

This clonotype was detected ten times or more. V gene TRBV20-1 combines with J gene TRBJ2-7, with TRBD2 identical over 13 bases. This CDR3 has 14 residues. J was trimmed by 2 bases and V by 7 bases; bases with no gene match: 5. Germline assignment: CDR1 DFQATT and CDR2 SNEGSKA (reference sequence). CDR3 in DNA: TGCAGTGGACTAGCGGGGGGCCTTGCCTACGAGCAGTACTTC. Protein: CSGLAGGLAYEQYF.

This clonotype was counted at least ten times. The rearrangement links TRBV6-2 or TRBV6-3 to TRBJ2-7, with D possibly matching TRBD1 (6 bases). The germline V gene has CDR1 MNHEY and CDR2 SVGEGT. V lost 5 bases, J lost 2 bases, and 10 bases lay in between. The CDR3 consists of 13 residues. In DNA, the CDR3 is TGTGCCAGCAGTACCGGGACAACCTACGAGCAGTACGTC. Its protein product is CASSTGTTYEQYV.

This clonotype has at least ten counts. This chain uses TRBV20-1 with TRBJ2-1, with D tentatively TRBD1 or TRBD2 (6 bases each). The germline V and J ends were trimmed by 0 bases and 5 bases, with 17 bases remaining between them. CDR3 size: 16 residues. Germline V lookup: CDR1 DFQATT, CDR2 SNEGSKA (reference sequence). The CDR3 DNA is TGCAGTGCTAGAGATACCGGGGGCTACGACCACAATGAGCAGTTCTTC. Protein product: CSARDTGGYDHNEQFF.

V is TRBV20-1 and J is TRBJ1-1; 7 bases are a match to TRBD1. This CDR3 has 12 amino acids. Germline-derived CDR1 and CDR2 are DFQATT and SNEGSKA (reference sequence). CDR3 residues: CSGTERSWEAFF. The DNA of the CDR3 is TGCAGCGGGACAGAAAGGAGTTGGGAAGCTTTCTTT.

The sample holds a few counts of this clonotype. The chain uses TRBV25-1 and TRBJ1-2, with D possibly being TRBD1 (5 bases). With 1 base removed from V and 8 bases from J, the gap between germline ends came to 11 bases. From germline, CDR1 is MGHDK and CDR2 SYGVNS. The CDR3 is made up of 13 amino acids. CDR3 residues: CASSEWSGKGYTF. Here the CDR3 DNA reads TGTGCCAGCAGTGAATGGTCAGGGAAAGGCTACACCTTC.

This chain uses TRBV6-2 or TRBV6-3 with TRBJ2-1; 9 bases map to TRBD2. This CDR3 spans 18 amino acids. Germline CDR1 MNHEY, CDR2 SVGEGT. Trimming cost V 2 bases and J 0 bases; bases outside gene matches: 8. The chain's CDR3 is CASSYPPSGVNSYNEQFF. The DNA for the CDR3 is TGTGCCAGCAGTTACCCACCTAGCGGGGTCAACTCCTACAATGAGCAGTTCTTC.

V gene TRBV7-2 combines with J gene TRBJ2-6; no reliable D call. Looked up from germline, CDR1 is SGHTA and CDR2 is FQGNSA. V lost 4 bases, J lost 4 bases, and 8 bases lay in between. The CDR3 runs to 14 residues. The CDR3 DNA is TGTGCCAGCAGCTCCCTCTCCGGGGCCAACGTCCTGACTTTC. Its translation is CASSSLSGANVLTF.